This T cell receptor beta chain stems from a study of identical twins. Notes on the study in general: Its conclusions, products of cross-sectional statistical analysis, did not come from following the same donors.

As to this clonotype: The antigen remains unidentified.

Template switching introduced a universal primer site, and the cDNA bore unique molecular identifiers. MiXCR was run by TCRdb on the 5' RACE reads, yielding one entry per CDR3 protein. The sample lists 750,000 to 950,000 distinct CDR3 sequences, around 12% occurring once. The ends were cut back, 5 bases at V and 6 bases at J, with 19 bases in the middle. Germline V gene lookup returns CDR1 SEHNR and CDR2 FQNEAQ (reference sequence). CDR3 length: 15 amino acids. These data were also reused for a study on yellow fever vaccine responses in identical twins. That source reports: The authors reported partly convergent, partly personalized vaccine responses in identical twins.

The chain recombines TRBV7-9 with TRBJ1-2; maybe TRBD1 (5 bases). The TCR originated in a young woman in good health. What was sequenced was PBMCs. The CDR3 sequence: CASSPPLGRGDGYTF. In nucleotides, the CDR3 is TGTGCCAGCAGCCCACCCTTGGGGCGAGGGGATGGCTACACCTTC.